Listed here are 25 T cell receptor beta chains from one sample, sequenced in a study of glioma-infiltrating T cells after dendritic cell vaccination. The repertoire was sequenced with immunoSEQ multiplex PCR; TCRdb's copy has only in-frame clones and lacks some. The table has over 80,000 clones, 70% to 90% seen once; the top ten hold roughly 3.2%. Sequenced material: blood, taken before dendritic cell vaccination. The receptor set was obtained from a human donor with glioblastoma.

V is TRBV5-1 and J is TRBJ1-4; possibly TRBD1 for D (5 bases). V lost 0 bases to trimming and J lost 6 bases, with 15 bases between them. In germline, CDR1 is SGHRS, CDR2 YFSETQ. CDR3 length equals 16 residues. The CDR3 loop is CASSLALAGSDEKLFF. The CDR3, as DNA: TGCGCCAGCAGCTTGGCCCTGGCAGGGTCGGATGAAAAACTGTTTTTT.

The rearrangement joins TRBV19 to TRBJ2-3; a possible D gene is TRBD2 (5 bases). CDR3 length: 14 residues. V was cut by 5 bases and J by 2 bases, with 11 bases left in between. The germline CDR1 and CDR2 sequences are LNHDA and SQIVND (reference sequence). In nucleotides, the CDR3 is TGTGCCAGTAGTCCAGGACTTTCCACAGATACGCAGTATTTT. Translating it yields CASSPGLSTDTQYF.

The chain joins TRBV19 to TRBJ2-4; D may be TRBD1 (5 bases). Trimming took off 4 bases at V and 8 bases at J, with 18 bases between the two ends. This CDR3 region has 15 residues. Germline CDR1 is LNHDA and CDR2 is SQIVND (reference sequence). CDR3 DNA sequence: TGTGCCAGTAGTAGCAGGGTAGATCTAGGGGACATTCAGTACTTC. Protein product: CASSSRVDLGDIQYF.

CDR3 in amino acids: CASILTSGAYNEQFF. Here the CDR3 DNA reads TGTGCCAGCATTTTGACTAGCGGGGCCTACAATGAGCAGTTCTTC. The chain joins TRBV28 to TRBJ2-1; 11 bases are a match to TRBD2. The CDR3 is 15 residues long. The germline V gene encodes CDR1 MDHEN and CDR2 SYDVKM. Trimming removed 7 bases from V and 2 bases from J; junction bases left unmatched: 4.

The chain joins TRBV25-1 to TRBJ2-3, with TRBD2 identical over 12 bases. Germline V gene lookup returns CDR1 MGHDK and CDR2 SYGVNS. CDR3 length equals 16 residues. J lost 2 bases, V lost 5 bases, and 5 bases had no gene match. The CDR3 protein is CASSLRLAGVTDTQYF. CDR3 coding DNA: TGTGCCAGCAGTCTGAGACTAGCGGGGGTCACAGATACGCAGTATTTT.

This rearrangement joins TRBV7-9 to TRBJ1-1, with 7 bases fitting TRBD1. Germline CDR1 is SEHNR and CDR2 is FQNEAQ (reference sequence). CDR3 length equals 14 residues. The trim removed 2 bases at V and 3 bases at J, leaving 3 bases unmatched. CDR3 coding DNA: TGTGCCAGCAGCTTAATGCAGGGGGACACTGAAGCTTTCTTT. Encoded protein: CASSLMQGDTEAFF. Looking up the rest from reference TRBV7-9 and TRBJ1-1 gives the full variable domain: DTGVSQNPRHKITKRGQNVTFRCDPISEHNRLYWYRQTLGQGPEFLTYFQNEAQLEKSRLLSDRFSAERPKGSFSTLEIQRTEQGDSAMYLCASSLMQGDTEAFFGQGTRLTVV.

The chain joins TRBV29-1 to TRBJ1-2; 12 nucleotides agree with TRBD1. The V gene end was trimmed by 0 bases and the J gene end by 7 bases; junction bases not matched to a gene: 12. The germline CDR1 and CDR2 sequences are SQVTM and ANQGSEA. This CDR3 region has 17 residues. As DNA, the CDR3 is TGCAGCGTTGAAGATCATGGGGGGGGGACAGGGGGCACTGGCTACACCTTC. It is translated as CSVEDHGGGTGGTGYTF.

This chain links TRBV5-1 with TRBJ2-2; 8 nucleotides match TRBD1. The germline V gene has CDR1 SGHRS and CDR2 YFSETQ. J gave up 5 bases and V 4 bases, and 7 bases lay outside the gene matches. The CDR3 is 15 residues long. The CDR3 loop is CASSTGQGVTGELFF. CDR3 nucleotide sequence: TGCGCCAGCAGCACCGGACAGGGAGTTACCGGGGAGCTGTTTTTT.

The gene calls are TRBV28 and TRBJ2-2, with a tentative D call TRBD1 (5 bases). The CDR3 is 14 amino acids. Trimming took off 4 bases at V and 2 bases at J, with 8 bases between the two ends. Germline values: CDR1 MDHEN, CDR2 SYDVKM. The CDR3 reads CASSWGSNTGELFF. In nucleotides, the CDR3 is TGTGCCAGCAGTTGGGGCTCCAACACCGGGGAGCTGTTTTTT.

The chain employs TRBV6-1 and TRBJ2-7, with 8 bases identical to TRBD1. V shed 6 bases, J shed 6 bases, and the junction held 7 bases outside the gene matches. The germline CDR1 and CDR2 sequences are MNHNS and SASEGT. The CDR3 is 13 amino acids. CDR3 sequence: CASRATGETEQYF. In DNA form, the CDR3 reads TGTGCCAGCAGAGCGACAGGGGAAACCGAGCAGTACTTC.

This chain connects TRBV11-3 to TRBJ2-1, with TRBD1 matching 7 bases. This CDR3 has 12 residues. Germline lookup yields CDR1 SGHNT and CDR2 YENEEA. Germline trimming cut 5 bases from V and 12 bases from J; bases unmatched to any gene: 7. CDR3 DNA sequence: TGTGCCAGCAGCCGGGTACAGGGGAGGCAGTTCTTC. Its translation is CASSRVQGRQFF.

The chain is built from TRBV11-3 and TRBJ2-7; weak D call: TRBD1 (5 bases). Germline CDR1 reads SGHNT; CDR2 reads YENEEA. Trimming pared 4 bases from V and 4 bases from J, leaving 11 bases between. The CDR3 is made up of 13 amino acids. The CDR3 sequence is CASSSPQGYEQYF. Here the CDR3 DNA reads TGTGCCAGCAGCTCTCCGCAGGGTTACGAGCAGTACTTC. Drawing the rest from reference TRBV11-3 and TRBJ2-7, the complete variable domain is EAGVVQSPRYKIIEKKQPVAFWCNPISGHNTLYWYLQNLGQGPELLIRYENEEAVDDSQLPKDRFSAERLKGVDSTLKIQPAELGDSAVYLCASSSPQGYEQYFGPGTRLTVT.

This clone was detected once. The J gene is TRBJ1-1, the V gene TRBV10-2; D might be TRBD1 (6 bases). The CDR3 length is 13 residues. Trimming took off 5 bases at V and 6 bases at J, with 13 bases between the two ends. Germline loops: CDR1 WSHSY, CDR2 SAAADI. The CDR3 DNA reads as TGCGCCAGCAGTCGACAGGTTCTGGCTGAAGCTTTCTTT. As protein: CASSRQVLAEAFF.

The J gene is TRBJ2-5, the V gene TRBV11-3; 9 bases agree with TRBD2. TRBJ2-7 matches the DNA end more closely, so the J call is doubtful. This CDR3 contains 15 residues. The germline CDR1 and CDR2 sequences are SGHNT and YENEEA. CDR3 bases: TGTGCCAGCAGCCCAGTGGGACTAGCTAGCTACGAGCAGTACTTC. It codes for CASSPVGLASYEQYF.

The gene calls are TRBV7-6 and TRBJ2-7, with TRBD1 matching 8 bases. There are 15 residues in the CDR3. The J segment lost 0 bases and the V segment lost 5 bases, leaving 6 bases of the junction unmatched. Germline CDR1 and CDR2: SGHVS and FNYEAQ. The CDR3, as DNA: TGTGCCAGCAGCCCCGGACAGGGCCTCTCCTACGAGCAGTACTTC. Protein sequence: CASSPGQGLSYEQYF.

The chain uses TRBV6-1 and TRBJ2-7, with 13 bases aligning to TRBD2. The CDR3 is made up of 18 amino acids. The germline V gene has CDR1 MNHNS and CDR2 SASEGT. Unmatched junction bases numbered 9, after V lost 0 bases and J lost 4 bases. The chain's CDR3 is CASSEAGGLAGTDYEQYF. CDR3 nucleotide sequence: TGTGCCAGCAGTGAAGCGGGGGGACTAGCGGGAACAGATTACGAGCAGTACTTC.

The V gene is TRBV4-2, the J gene TRBJ1-3; 11 bases match TRBD1. The CDR3 extends over 20 amino acids. V was clipped by 0 bases and J by 3 bases; unmatched bases: 13. Germline-derived CDR1 and CDR2 are LGHNA and YNFKEQ. The CDR3 DNA reads TGTGCCAGCAGCCAAGATGGGGACAGGGGGAGGATTTTTTTTGGAAACACCATATATTTT. Its translation is CASSQDGDRGRIFFGNTIYF.

This chain joins TRBV5-1 and TRBJ2-7, with TRBD1 identical over 9 bases. The V segment lost 3 bases and the J segment 5 bases; nucleotides outside the gene matches: 9. This CDR3 contains 15 residues. Germline loops: CDR1 SGHRS, CDR2 YFSETQ. DNA for the CDR3: TGCGCCAGCAGCTACCAGACAGGGGGGATGCACGAGCAGTACTTC. As protein: CASSYQTGGMHEQYF.

CDR3 bases: TGTGCCAGCAGCCCCGGACAGGGGAGAAGCAATCAGCCCCAGCATTTT. Protein: CASSPGQGRSNQPQHF. This chain uses TRBV9 with TRBJ1-5, with TRBD1 matching 9 bases. Germline CDR1 SGDLS, CDR2 YYNGEE. The CDR3 loop spans 16 amino acids. J was trimmed by 1 base and V by 4 bases; bases with no gene match: 6. The variable domain in full, completed from reference TRBV9 and TRBJ1-5, reads DSGVTQTPKHLITATGQRVTLRCSPRSGDLSVYWYQQSLDQGLQFLIQYYNGEERAKGNILERFSAQQFPDLHSELNLSSLELGDSALYFCASSPGQGRSNQPQHFGDGTRLSIL.

This chain links TRBV21-1 with TRBJ1-5; the table's D call, TRBD1, was not checked against the DNA. TRBV21-1 is assigned pseudogene status. The CDR3 contains 10 residues. CDR3 in amino acids: CATPDQGQHF. Written as DNA, the CDR3 is TGTGCCACCCCCGATCAGGGCCAGCATTTT.

A word on this clone: At one end, the junction sequence differs from germline, possibly due to a read error. The J gene is TRBJ2-4, the V gene TRBV11-3; a possible D gene is TRBD2 (5 bases). The CDR3 is 15 residues long. Germline V lookup: CDR1 SGHNT, CDR2 YENEEA. This chain's CDR3 is CASTLSGSAKNIQYF. DNA for the CDR3: TGTGCCAGCACCTTAAGCGGTTCAGCCAAAAACATTCAGTACTTC.

The chain carries TRBV19 and TRBJ1-5; maybe TRBD1 (5 bases). Germline CDR1 reads LNHDA; CDR2 reads SQIVND (reference sequence). V lost 2 bases to trimming and J lost 3 bases, with 11 bases between them. There are 15 residues in the CDR3. The CDR3 loop is CASSITTDNNQPQHF. CDR3 nucleotide sequence: TGTGCCAGTAGTATAACGACGGACAACAATCAGCCCCAGCATTTT.

The chain links TRBV4-1 to TRBJ2-5; D not certain. CDR1 MGHRA and CDR2 YSYEKL come from the germline V gene. The CDR3 extends over 14 amino acids. Trimming cost V 4 bases and J 0 bases, with 9 bases left between them. The CDR3 DNA follows: TGCGCCAGCAGCCCTTTCCCTAACCAAGAGACCCAGTACTTC. It is translated as CASSPFPNQETQYF.

Comments on this clone: The same CDR3 can be traced to other DNA sequences in this sample. The rearrangement uses TRBV30 and TRBJ2-5, with TRBD2 identical over 8 bases. J was trimmed by 5 bases and V by 0 bases; bases with no gene match: 5. The CDR3 extends over 14 amino acids. CDR1 and CDR2 (germline): GTSNPN, SVGIG (reference sequence). This CDR3 is CAWSVGLAGETQYF. The DNA of the CDR3 is TGTGCCTGGAGTGTTGGGCTAGCGGGCGAGACCCAGTACTTC.

V gene TRBV2 combines with J gene TRBJ2-1; weak D call: TRBD1 (5 bases). This CDR3 contains 15 residues. The V gene lost 6 bases and the J gene lost 7 bases, with 19 bases spanning the gap. From germline, CDR1 is SNHLY and CDR2 FYNNEI. CDR3 amino acids: CASRGRDSRYNEQFF. CDR3 in DNA: TGTGCCAGCAGGGGAAGAGACAGCCGCTATAATGAGCAGTTCTTC.